This TCR delta chain was sequenced in a study of Vγ9Vδ2 T cells in congenital toxoplasmosis (TCRdb year 2021). At the level of the whole study: The diagnosis of congenital toxoplasmosis relied on IgG, IgM and IgA serology, Western blot and an in-house interferon-gamma release assay. In this study, researchers looked at the gamma and delta chain CDR3 repertoires of sorted blood gammadelta T cells, comparing infants congenitally infected with T. gondii against uninfected infants. Infant repertoires were sequenced at 2 months after birth and at 1 year of age. TCR sequencing was performed on roughly five infected and approximately 10 uninfected infants at 2 months and on 3 infected and 4 uninfected infants at 1 year.

From V the trimming removes 1 base and from J it removes 3 bases, while the gene matches leave 13 bases of the junction unaccounted for. The CDR3, from cysteine to phenylalanine, totals 19 residues. The read is trimmed to its CDR3 DNA, 57 bases read in frame from base 1. CDR1 is given as GEAIGNYY and CDR2 as EKD, both from the germline V gene. The same treatment, using spiramycin and/or pyrimethamine plus sulfadiazine plus folinic acid, was given to mothers of both infected and uninfected infants. All infants, infected and uninfected, were born by term delivery after more than 37 weeks of gestation. Approximately 1,000 uL of blood was turned into PBMCs through Lymphoprep gradient centrifugation, and the PBMCs were then cryopreserved in liquid nitrogen and sent to Belgium. Thawed PBMCs were labeled with Zombie NIR viability dye and stained with CD3, TCR gammadelta, Vgamma9 and Vdelta2 antibodies. A FACSAria III was used to sort CD3+ TCRgammadelta+ T cells, reaching a mean purity of roughly 98%. The RNeasy Micro Kit was used to isolate RNA from approximately 9,800 sorted gammadelta T cells per sample. Each infant was born to a mother who had been enrolled with a primary T. gondii infection during pregnancy. Peripheral blood was collected from the infants at an outpatient microbiology and virology center in Pavia, Italy.

This clone is categorized as medium-sized (0.01 to 0.1%). The specificity of this receptor is unknown. No much larger clonotype is one base removed from it; base qualities were not supplied. What the work shows at the level of the full study, not this receptor alone: Two months was the earliest age with enough suitable sample material for TCR repertoire analysis, so newborn repertoires were not sequenced. Both infected and uninfected infants showed high prevalence of a public TRGV9 clonotype. Repertoire differences between infected and uninfected infants were less clear at 1 year of age than at 2 months. Compared with uninfected infants, infected infants at 2 months appeared to have fewer N additions in their TRGV9 and TRDV2 CDR3s, and this was especially true for TRDV2-TRDJ1 sequences. Among 2-month-old infants, germline-encoded fetal-type TRDV2 CDR3 sequences seemed to show up more often in infected than in uninfected infants, which suggests an in utero expansion footprint.

Using SuperScript II, cDNA was generated through template-switch reverse transcription, with TRGC- and TRDC-specific primers combined in a single tube. The TRGC primer was designed so that it would bind both of the constant genes TRGC1 and TRGC2. TRG and TRD amplification used the KAPA Real-Time Library Amplification Kit, with AMPure XP bead purification between steps. Index PCR with the Nextera XT Index Kit was used to add Illumina sequencing adapters. TRG and TRD amplicons were sequenced on an Illumina MiSeq with the V2 300 kit, giving 150 bp paired-end reads. The authors' pipeline ran thus. Read quality was checked with FastQC version 0.11.8 before further analysis. With MiXCR version 3.0.3, reads were aligned to GenBank TRG or TRD reference genes and CDR3 sequences were built. Default MiXCR settings were used with one exception: TRDD gene segments were assembled from 3 consecutive nucleotides instead of 5. N additions, CDR3 length, J segment length and clonotype sharing between samples were all calculated using VDJtools version 1.2.1. CDR3 sequences that were out of frame or contained stop codons were removed from the analysis. Infant repertoires were compared for overlap with previously published fetal, cord blood and adult blood Vgamma9Vdelta2 repertoires. TCRdb reprocessed the public reads with the caller CATT; rows with the same DNA were merged afterwards. TCRdb's processing, not the authors', yielded these V and J calls. A total of roughly 980 delta-chain clones appear in this sample, about 20% of them only once. The top ten clones comprise 15% to 19% of the sample.

The specimen sequenced was gamma-delta T cells from blood. The chain joins TRDV2 to TRDJ1; 13 bases in the middle match TRDD3. The clonotype was recovered from a child younger than 10 born to a mother with Toxoplasma gondii infection during pregnancy, either congenitally infected or uninfected (not recorded which). The nucleotide sequence reads TGTGCCTGTGACACGGTCCCCTTACTGGGGGATACGGACCCCGATAAACTCATCTTT. Translated, it reads CACDTVPLLGDTDPDKLIF.